This TCR beta chain is from a study of T-cell reconstitution after alpha-beta-depleted transplantation in children (dated by TCRdb to between 2015 and 2016). Describing the broader study: The study quantitatively tracked T-cell immune reconstitution after TCRalphabeta/CD19-depleted allogeneic hematopoietic cell transplantation in children using TCR repertoire profiling.

The sample's treatment or condition label, decoded: allogeneic hematopoietic cell transplantation with graft depleted of TCRalphabeta T cells and CD19 B cells. Transplant recipients were children who received TCRalphabeta/CD19-depleted allogeneic hematopoietic cell grafts. Beyond this particular receptor, the publication reports: Apparently early alphabetaT-cell count recovery about two months after transplant reportedly relied on only several hundred rapidly expanded clones derived from non-depleted graft cells. The frequencies of hyperexpanded clones fell over the following months, and after one year, T-cell counts and TCRbeta diversity were mostly attributed to newly produced T cells. In some patients, high TCRbeta diversity at day 60 was attributed to recipient T cells and intrathymic progenitors that had survived conditioning.

Regarding this clonotype: The target of this receptor is not known. Germline and junction disagree at one end, which may indicate a read error.

Receptors were amplified or captured by PCR. This sample was sequenced with an Illumina HiSeq 2500. TCR library preparation used molecular barcoding, with unique molecular identifiers applied to normalize quantification of the TCRbeta repertoire. TCRdb reran the public reads through fastp at Q25 and MiXCR, keeping productive beta chains. Rows with one shared CDR3 protein collapse into an entry with the most common genes and DNA. This sample holds 100,000 or so distinct CDR3 sequences; about 14% were observed only once. The ten largest account for 15% to 20% of the sample. There are 12 amino acids in the CDR3, from cysteine to phenylalanine inclusive. CDR3 DNA is the only sequence kept; it has 36 bases, read in frame from the first base. The germline V gene (reference sequence) sets CDR1 to MNHNY and CDR2 to SVGAGI.

The TCR sequence derives from a male patient under 10 years old who had a stem cell transplant for acute lymphoblastic leukemia, so the T cells may come from the graft donor. Recombination joined TRBV6-6 with TRBJ1-1, with the D gene uncertain. The sequencing used PBMCs, mostly from graft donor cells, collected 180 days after TCRalphabeta/CD19-depleted stem cell transplant. CDR3 region: CASRYLNTEALF. The DNA sequence reads TGTGCCAGCAGGTATCTGAACACTGAAGCTTTGTTT.